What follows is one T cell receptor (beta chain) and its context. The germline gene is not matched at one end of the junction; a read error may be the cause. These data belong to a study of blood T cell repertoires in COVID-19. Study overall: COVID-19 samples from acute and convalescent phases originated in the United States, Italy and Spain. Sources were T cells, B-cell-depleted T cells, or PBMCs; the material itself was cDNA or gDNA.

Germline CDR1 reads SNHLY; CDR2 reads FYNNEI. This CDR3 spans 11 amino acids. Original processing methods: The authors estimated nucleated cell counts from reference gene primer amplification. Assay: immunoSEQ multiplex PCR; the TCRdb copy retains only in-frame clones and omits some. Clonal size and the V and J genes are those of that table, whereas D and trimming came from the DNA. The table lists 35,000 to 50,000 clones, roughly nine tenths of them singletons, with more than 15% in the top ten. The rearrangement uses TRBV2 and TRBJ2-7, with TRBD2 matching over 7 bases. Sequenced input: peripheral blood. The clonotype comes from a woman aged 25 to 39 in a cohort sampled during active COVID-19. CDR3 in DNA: TGTGCCAGCCGACCCTGGGGGAGGGAAGGGTTC. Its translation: CASRPWGREGF.